Given below is one T cell receptor (beta chain) in context. Its antigen is not identified. One base away lies a much larger clone, so this may be a sequencing read error. Amplified TCR beta CDR3 regions came from RNA transcripts. Researchers ran a first-round RT-PCR on the TCR CDR3 using the HTBI primer set. TCRdb ran MiXCR on the multiplex PCR reads and lists one entry per CDR3 protein. The sample lists about 300,000 distinct CDR3 sequences, roughly 14% occurring once. This sample was taken from a study of T cells in Graves' hyperthyroidism and ophthalmopathy. Study findings and constraints: Progression to ophthalmopathy was predicted a median of roughly 6.8 months early.

The CDR3 loop spans 14 amino acids. Germline lookup yields CDR1 LNHDA and CDR2 SQIVND (reference sequence). V gene TRBV19 combines with J gene TRBJ2-4, with 7 bases aligning to TRBD2. The TCR was taken from a young woman with Graves' hyperthyroidism that later progressed to Graves' ophthalmopathy. Sequenced: blood. In nucleotides, the CDR3 is TGTGCCACCACGGGGGGATCTGCGGGAAACAGTCAGTACTTC. It is translated as CATTGGSAGNSQYF.